The sequence of this TCR beta chain was determined in a study of OX40 agonist ivuxolimab in advanced cancers. The method was immunoSEQ multiplex PCR; TCRdb's version includes in-frame clones alone and lacks a portion of them. The table includes 81,000 or so clones, 88% detected once. This CDR3 region has 16 residues. Trimming removed 0 bases at V and 0 bases at J, with 13 bases between. Germline CDR1 SGHRS, CDR2 YFSETQ. The chain combines TRBV5-1 with TRBJ2-7; D gene uncertain. The sequenced sample was CD4+ or CD8+ T cells sorted from blood, obtained in a trial of the OX40 agonist ivuxolimab. This TCR was recovered from an adult with an advanced solid tumor such as melanoma, head and neck, liver or kidney cancer. CDR3 protein: CASSLASYGPSYEQYF. CDR3 bases: TGCGCCAGCAGCTTGGCCAGCTACGGTCCCTCCTACGAGCAGTACTTC.